The rows below give T cell receptor beta chains drawn from one sample of a study of blood T cells in healthy people across ages. TCRdb reprocessed the 5' RACE reads with MiXCR, giving one entry per CDR3 protein. The sample lists about 1.6 million distinct CDR3 sequences; about 31% were seen once. Sequenced sample: blood. The receptors shown here come from a woman between 25 and 40 years old in good health. The CDR3 runs from the conserved cysteine through the conserved F or W. The D gene is left open where the match is weak. Size values are once, few and many counts, or a class for expanded clones, and some rows have none.

d_call,clone_size,j_call,v_call,cdr3_length,cdr3_nt,cdr3_aa
TRBD2,few,TRBJ2-1,TRBV9,18,TGTGCCAGCAGCGCGTCCCAGCGGGAGGGTGGCCTGAACAATGAGCAGTTCTTC,CASSASQREGGLNNEQFF
TRBD2,-,TRBJ2-1,TRBV12-3/TRBV12-4,16,TGTGCCAGCAGTGGACTAGCGGGAGGGACGGGCGGCGAGCAGTTCTTC,CASSGLAGGTGGEQFF
TRBD1,-,TRBJ2-1,TRBV5-1,15,TGCGCCAGCAGCGTTTACAGGGGGTCCTACAATGAGCAGTTCTTC,CASSVYRGSYNEQFF
-,-,TRBJ1-5,TRBV2,15,TGTGCCAGCAAGATACAGGGTGCTAGCAATCAGCCCCAGCATTTT,CASKIQGASNQPQHF
-,many,TRBJ2-5,TRBV5-5,16,TGTGCCAGCAGCCCCGAAGCGGCAACAGCTCAAGAGACCCAGTACTTC,CASSPEAATAQETQYF
-,-,TRBJ2-5,TRBV7-6,16,TGTGCCAGCAGCTTACGGGACATTTCGGTTGGAGAGACCCAGTACTTC,CASSLRDISVGETQYF
-,-,TRBJ1-2,TRBV28,16,TGTGCCAGCAGATTTCCCTGGGGGGTCGGACCCTATGGCTACACCTTC,CASRFPWGVGPYGYTF
-,-,TRBJ1-6,TRBV20-1,11,TGCAGTGCTAGGTCTTCACAGGGCCTCCACTTT,CSARSSQGLHF
-,-,TRBJ2-5,TRBV21-1,13,TGTGCCAGCAGCAAAGCGGCGGGGGTAGAGCAGTACTTC,CASSKAAGVEQYF
-,once,TRBJ2-3,TRBV28,14,TGTGCCAGCAGTTTTCTATCGGCGGGAGATACGCAGTATTTT,CASSFLSAGDTQYF
TRBD2,-,TRBJ2-1,TRBV19,17,TGTGCCAGCAGCCGCGTTGGGGCTAGCGGGAGGAGCTATGAGCAGTTCTTC,CASSRVGASGRSYEQFF
TRBD1,-,TRBJ1-4,TRBV7-4,19,TGTGCCAGCAGCTTAGAGAAAAGACAGGGGGCGCGGTCTAATGAAAAACTGTTTTTT,CASSLEKRQGARSNEKLFF
-,many,TRBJ2-7,TRBV12-3/TRBV12-4,14,TGTGCCAGCACCCCATGGGGCGTCTCCTACGAGCAGTACTTC,CASTPWGVSYEQYF
-,few,TRBJ2-1,TRBV29-1,17,TGCAGCGTTGCAGGGACGGATTTGGGGCGCTCCTACAATGAGCAGTTCTTC,CSVAGTDLGRSYNEQFF
-,-,TRBJ2-7,TRBV7-6,16,TGTGCCGGCAGCTTGGGCCCGACCGGGACAACCTACGAGCAGTACTTC,CAGSLGPTGTTYEQYF
-,-,TRBJ2-1,TRBV29-1,12,TGCAGCGCACTTAACGACCGAAGCGAGCAGTTCTTC,CSALNDRSEQFF
-,many,TRBJ1-1,TRBV5-1,14,TGCGCCAGCAGCTTTGACAGGCTGAACACTGAAGCTTTCTTT,CASSFDRLNTEAFF
-,-,TRBJ1-2,TRBV18,12,TGTGCCAGCTCACCACGAGGGATTGGCCACACCTTC,CASSPRGIGHTF
TRBD2,-,TRBJ2-1,TRBV29-1,13,TGCAGCGTAGGGACTAGAGTCCACAATGAGCGGTTCTTC,CSVGTRVHNERFF
-,few,TRBJ1-2,TRBV12-3/TRBV12-4,16,TGTGCCAGCAGTGGGGAACGTGGGACCTCTAACTATGGCTACACCTTC,CASSGERGTSNYGYTF
-,few,TRBJ2-3,TRBV10-1,15,TGCGCCAGCAGTGAGGACTGCTTAATCTTTGATACGCAGTATTTT,CASSEDCLIFDTQYF
-,-,TRBJ2-2,TRBV5-5,17,TGTGCCAGCAGCTCTCTAGAGGGGGGGGCTAACACCGGGGAGCTGTTTTTT,CASSSLEGGANTGELFF
-,-,TRBJ2-1,TRBV15,15,TGTGCCACCAGCAGAATACCGGGCCTTTTCAATGAGCAGTTCTTC,CATSRIPGLFNEQFF
-,-,TRBJ2-7,TRBV14,17,TGTGCCAGCAGCCAGGTATTGGTGTTTAGGGATACCTACGAGCAGTACTTC,CASSQVLVFRDTYEQYF
TRBD2,-,TRBJ2-1,TRBV5-1,13,TGCGCCAGCAGCTGGACTAGCGGGGAAGATGTGTTCTTC,CASSWTSGEDVFF
-,-,TRBJ1-3,TRBV29-1,11,TGCAGCGTACAGGACGGAAACACCATATATTTT,CSVQDGNTIYF
-,-,TRBJ1-1,TRBV19,15,TGTGCCAGTAGCACCCTTGCGGGGGCAGGGACTGAAGCTTTCTTT,CASSTLAGAGTEAFF
-,-,TRBJ1-2,TRBV11-2,16,TGTGCCAGCAGTTCCCTCCGGGACGGACGTAACTATGGCTACACCTTC,CASSSLRDGRNYGYTF
-,few,TRBJ2-7,TRBV9,15,TGTGCCAGCAGCGTAAACCCGGGGGACTCCTACGAGCAGTACTTC,CASSVNPGDSYEQYF
-,-,TRBJ2-3,TRBV6-1,18,TGTGCCAGCCCCAAAGGGAGGATACAGGGATCTAGCACAGATACGCAGTATTTT,CASPKGRIQGSSTDTQYF
-,-,TRBJ2-7,TRBV7-3,16,TGTGCCAGCAGCCCAGCACCGGGACTGGGTCCTGGAGAGCAGTACTTC,CASSPAPGLGPGEQYF
-,-,TRBJ2-1,TRBV5-1,16,TGCGCCAGCAGCCCCAAGACAGAGAGCTCCTACAATGAGCAGTTCTTC,CASSPKTESSYNEQFF
-,many,TRBJ2-5,TRBV4-1,14,TGCGCCAGCAGCCAAGAACAGGCCCCGGAGACCCAGTACTTC,CASSQEQAPETQYF
-,-,TRBJ2-1,TRBV12-5,13,TGTGCTAGTGGTTTGGGACTTGCGGATGAGCAGTTCTTC,CASGLGLADEQFF
TRBD2,-,TRBJ2-5,TRBV6-1,14,TGTGCCAGCAGTGAAGCAGGACTAGCACAGACCCAGTACTTC,CASSEAGLAQTQYF
-,-,TRBJ2-3,TRBV5-1,15,TGCGCCAGCAGCTTGGGGGGCTCCGGCACAGGTACGCAGTATTTT,CASSLGGSGTGTQYF
TRBD2,few,TRBJ2-7,TRBV6-2/TRBV6-3,14,TGTGCCAGCAGGTTGGTAGCGGGAGGCTACGAGCAGTACTTC,CASRLVAGGYEQYF
-,-,TRBJ2-6,TRBV2,15,TGTGCCAGCAGTGAAGTTAGAGCTGGGGCCAACGTCCTGACTTTC,CASSEVRAGANVLTF
-,few,TRBJ2-1,TRBV5-1,13,TGCGCCAGCAGCTCCAATAACAGGAATGAGCAGTTCTTC,CASSSNNRNEQFF
TRBD2,few,TRBJ2-7,TRBV28,18,TGTGCCAGCAGTTTATGGACTAGCGGGAGGGCGAATTCCTACGAGCAGTACTTC,CASSLWTSGRANSYEQYF
-,-,TRBJ1-5,TRBV30,13,TGTGCCTGGAGTATAGGGGTAAATCAGCCCCAGCATTTT,CAWSIGVNQPQHF
TRBD1,once,TRBJ2-3,TRBV11-2,15,TGTGCCAGCAGCTCTGCTACAGGGGGCAAGGGTACGCAGTATTTT,CASSSATGGKGTQYF
TRBD2,few,TRBJ2-1,TRBV5-1,16,TGCGCCAGCAGCTTGCGGGTAGCGGGACGCTCGGGTGAGCAGTTCTTC,CASSLRVAGRSGEQFF
-,-,TRBJ1-1,TRBV19,17,TGTGCCAGTAGTAGTCAAATATTGAAATTCTTCCCCACTGAAGCTTTCTTT,CASSSQILKFFPTEAFF
-,few,TRBJ1-2,TRBV20-1,12,TGCAGTGCGAAAGGGGCGGCCTATGGCTACACCTTC,CSAKGAAYGYTF
-,many,TRBJ2-1,TRBV4-1,15,TGCGCCAGCAGCCAATCAGGACTGCCCTCTAATGAGCAGTTCTTC,CASSQSGLPSNEQFF
-,-,TRBJ2-7,TRBV20-1,14,TGCAGTGCTAGGGTCTGGCGATCCTCTGGGGAGCAGTACTTC,CSARVWRSSGEQYF
-,-,TRBJ2-5,TRBV6-5,15,TGTGCCAGCAGTTACCGAGGACAGCCTATGGAGACCCAGTACTTC,CASSYRGQPMETQYF
-,-,TRBJ2-1,TRBV27,16,TGTGCCAGCAGAGGCGGGACAATAAGCTCCTACAATGAGCAGTTCTTC,CASRGGTISSYNEQFF
-,-,TRBJ1-5,TRBV7-6,15,TGTGCCAGCAGCGCAGGCCCCGGGACGGGTCAGCCCCAGCATTTT,CASSAGPGTGQPQHF